A single sample is the source of the 21 T cell receptor beta chains below, sequenced in a study of T cells in Graves' hyperthyroidism and ophthalmopathy. Using RNA transcripts as the source, TCR beta CDR3 regions were amplified. RT-PCR in the first round (using the HTBI primer set) targeted the TCR CDR3. TCRdb used MiXCR to reprocess the multiplex PCR reads, holding one entry per CDR3 protein. The data show some 350,000 distinct CDR3 sequences, with roughly an eighth seen just once and 34% held by the top ten. Sequencing was done on a sample of blood. The receptor set was obtained from a woman in her forties with Graves' ophthalmopathy.

This clonotype was picked up many times. The V and J genes are TRBV7-2 and TRBJ2-7; 8 bases are a match to TRBD1. Germline V gene data show CDR1 as SGHTA and CDR2 as FQGNSA. With V trimmed by 4 bases and J by 6 bases, 2 bases remained unmatched. This CDR3 region has 12 residues. In DNA form, the CDR3 reads TGTGCCAGCAGCTCGACAGGGGTCGAGCAGTACTTC. Translating it yields CASSSTGVEQYF.

This clonotype was counted many times. The chain joins TRBV10-3 to TRBJ2-7; D may be TRBD1 or TRBD2 (5 bases each). The CDR3 loop spans 12 amino acids. The germline V gene has CDR1 ENHRY and CDR2 SYGVKD. The V gene lost 3 bases and the J gene lost 9 bases, with 12 bases spanning the gap. The chain's CDR3 is CAISEPQGVQYF. CDR3 nucleotide sequence: TGTGCCATCAGTGAACCCCAGGGAGTGCAGTACTTC.

Ten or more counts support this clonotype. CDR3: CASSHTAASQPQHF. CDR3 nucleotide sequence: TGTGCCAGCAGTCACACAGCAGCCAGTCAGCCCCAGCATTTT. The chain uses TRBV6-1 and TRBJ1-5, with D hard to call. CDR1 is MNHNS, CDR2 SASEGT, per germline. The CDR3 is 14 residues long. Trimming removed 5 bases at V and 6 bases at J, with 14 bases between.

Details on this clonotype: A much more abundant neighbour one base away suggests this may be a read error. The V call is TRBV20-1, the J call TRBJ2-1; the D is unclear. V was trimmed by 2 bases and J by 13 bases, leaving 18 bases between them. Germline CDR1 is DFQATT and CDR2 is SNEGSKA (reference sequence). The CDR3 is 13 residues long. The CDR3 reads CSARQAPLRTQFF. CDR3 bases: TGCAGTGCTAGACAAGCGCCCCTCCGGACCCAGTTCTTC.

This clonotype was seen ten or more times. This chain uses TRBV6-2 or TRBV6-3 with TRBJ1-1; D gene ambiguous. The CDR3 runs 13 residues. Between the trimmed V and J ends, which lost 6 bases and 1 base, there was a span of 9 bases. CDR1 and CDR2 (germline): MNHEY, SVGEGT. The CDR3 DNA reads TGTGCCAGCAGAGAACGACAGAACACTGAAGCTTTCTTT. It codes for CASRERQNTEAFF.

This clonotype was observed many times. The rearrangement links TRBV20-1 to TRBJ1-1, with 7 bases matching TRBD1. The CDR3 totals 15 residues. Trimming at V came to 0 bases and at J to 4 bases, leaving 8 bases not matched to a gene. The germline CDR1 and CDR2 sequences are DFQATT and SNEGSKA (reference sequence). The CDR3 spells CSARERDRPFTEAFF. The CDR3 bases are TGCAGTGCTAGAGAGCGGGACAGACCTTTCACTGAAGCTTTCTTT.

At least ten counts were recorded for this clonotype. This chain joins TRBV6-5 and TRBJ2-7, with TRBD1 identical over 12 bases. The CDR3 runs 16 residues. Germline V gene sequence: CDR1 MNHEY, CDR2 SVGAGI. V shed 1 base, J shed 4 bases, and the junction held 5 bases outside the gene matches. The CDR3 is CASSYWGTGGPYEQYF. In DNA form, the CDR3 reads TGTGCCAGCAGTTACTGGGGGACAGGGGGCCCTTACGAGCAGTACTTC.

This clonotype was seen ten or more times. The chain recombines TRBV7-9 with TRBJ2-1; possibly TRBD2 for D (5 bases). The germline CDR1 and CDR2 sequences are SEHNR and FQNEAQ (reference sequence). The CDR3 spans 14 residues. V lost 1 base to trimming and J lost 6 bases, with 10 bases between them. The CDR3 region is CASSLGYSANEQFF. The CDR3 nucleotides read TGTGCCAGCAGCTTAGGGTATAGCGCCAATGAGCAGTTCTTC.

This clonotype was seen more than once but under ten times. This may be a read error: a much more frequent sequence differs by one nucleotide. The rearrangement uses TRBV29-1 and TRBJ1-3, with D hard to call. The V gene lost 6 bases and the J gene lost 2 bases, with 17 bases spanning the gap. The germline CDR1 and CDR2 sequences are SQVTM and ANQGSEA. This CDR3 region has 15 residues. The CDR3 sequence is CSVPGPDYPGNTIYF. The CDR3 bases are TGCAGCGTCCCTGGGCCAGACTACCCTGGAAACACCATATATTTT.

A few counts support this clonotype. V usage is TRBV24-1 and J usage is TRBJ2-7, with a tentative D call TRBD2 (6 bases). The CDR3 is 12 residues long. Trimming took 5 bases from V and 4 from J, leaving 8 bases between them. Per the germline V gene, CDR1 is KGHDR and CDR2 is SFDVKD. The CDR3 region is CATSGAGYEQYF. The CDR3 DNA sequence: TGTGCCACCAGTGGTGCGGGGTACGAGCAGTACTTC.

This clonotype was observed many times. The gene calls are TRBV6-5 and TRBJ2-1, with 7 bases matching TRBD2. Germline V gene sequence: CDR1 MNHEY, CDR2 SVGAGI. The CDR3 runs 16 residues. The J segment lost 2 bases and the V segment lost 2 bases, leaving 6 bases of the junction unmatched. The CDR3 DNA follows: TGTGCCAGCAGTTACGCCCGGGCGGGGGCCTACAATGAGCAGTTCTTC. Translation: CASSYARAGAYNEQFF.

The chain employs TRBV12-3 or TRBV12-4 and TRBJ2-5, with a possible D match to TRBD1 (8 bases). The length of the CDR3 is 13 residues. V was pared by 3 bases and J by 7 bases, with 12 bases between. CDR3 DNA sequence: TGTGCCAGCAGTTTTTACAGGGGGGGGACCCAGTACTTC. As protein: CASSFYRGGTQYF.

This clonotype was counted between two and nine times. The CDR3 is CASSKSAGGAETQYF. CDR3 nucleotides: TGTGCCAGCTCAAAGTCTGCAGGGGGCGCGGAGACCCAGTACTTC. The V and J genes are TRBV18 and TRBJ2-5; 8 nucleotides agree with TRBD1. V lost 5 bases, J lost 5 bases, and 10 bases stayed unmatched. The CDR3 runs to 15 residues. Germline V CDR1 and CDR2: KGHSH, LQKENI.

There are many counts of this clonotype. The chain employs TRBV3-1 and TRBJ2-1; D not resolved. Germline V lookup: CDR1 LGHDT, CDR2 YNNKEL (reference sequence). The CDR3 is 14 amino acids. V gave up 0 bases and J gave up 6 bases, with 9 bases separating them. The chain's CDR3 is CASSQDAVFNEQFF. The CDR3 region has the DNA TGTGCCAGCAGCCAAGATGCAGTTTTCAATGAGCAGTTCTTC.

This clonotype was seen many times. The chain has TRBV9 and TRBJ2-7; D unclear. Germline values: CDR1 SGDLS, CDR2 YYNGEE. CDR3 size: 14 residues. Trimming left V 2 bases short and J 2 bases short, with 11 bases between. CDR3 loop: CASSVLGGTYEQYF. CDR3 DNA sequence: TGTGCCAGCAGCGTGCTTGGCGGAACCTACGAGCAGTACTTC.

This clonotype has at least ten counts. The rearrangement links TRBV27 to TRBJ1-1; TRBD1 might be the D (5 bases). The CDR3 loop spans 14 amino acids. Germline lookup yields CDR1 MNHEY and CDR2 SMNVEV (reference sequence). V was cut by 2 bases and J by 4 bases, with 11 bases left in between. CDR3 in amino acids: CASSLGTRGTEAFF. CDR3 DNA: TGTGCCAGCAGTTTAGGGACTAGGGGCACTGAAGCTTTCTTT.

This clonotype was detected a few times. One junction end disagrees with the germline gene, perhaps due to a read error. This chain uses TRBV7-9 with TRBJ1-1; no clear D. The CDR3 runs 14 residues. Germline CDR1 and CDR2: SEHNR and FQNEAQ (reference sequence). The chain's CDR3 is CASNLPPGNTEAFF. CDR3 bases: TGTGCCAGCAACTTACCTCCAGGGAACACTGAAGCTTTCTTT.

This clonotype was counted at least ten times. The rearrangement uses TRBV20-1 and TRBJ1-2, with 7 bases that match TRBD1. Germline values: CDR1 DFQATT, CDR2 SNEGSKA (reference sequence). V lost 3 bases and J lost 5; bases outside the gene matches: 9. The CDR3 length is 14 residues. CDR3 coding DNA: TGCAGTGCTAGCGGCCGACAGGGAGGGTATGGCTACACCTTC. This encodes CSASGRQGGYGYTF.

The rearrangement links TRBV11-2 to TRBJ2-7; tentatively, D is TRBD1 or TRBD2 (5 bases each). Per the germline V gene, CDR1 is SGHAT and CDR2 is FQNNGV. V lost 7 bases to trimming and J lost 0 bases, with 16 bases between them. This CDR3 has 15 residues. The CDR3 reads CASTRSGTSSYEQYF. The CDR3 DNA follows: TGTGCCAGCACCAGATCGGGGACCTCCTCCTACGAGCAGTACTTC.

This clonotype was picked up many times. An end of the junction does not agree with germline; a read error may underlie this. The chain employs TRBV12-3 or TRBV12-4 and TRBJ2-2, with 7 bases that match TRBD1. This CDR3 is 12 amino acids long. The CDR3 here is CASSLESRGQTF. DNA of the CDR3: TGTGCCAGCAGTTTAGAAAGCCGGGGACAGACTTTT.

This clonotype occurred many times. The chain couples TRBV2 to TRBJ2-5; TRBD1 aligns across 7 bases. The J segment lost 13 bases and the V segment lost 1 base, leaving 9 bases of the junction unmatched. The length of the CDR3 is 13 residues. CDR1 is SNHLY and CDR2 is FYNNEI in the germline V gene. The CDR3 DNA follows: TGTGCCAGCAGTGAAGAGGGGGCCAGGCCCCGGTACTTC. It codes for CASSEEGARPRYF. The variable domain in full, with the rest retrieved from reference TRBV2 and TRBJ2-5, is EPEVTQTPSHQVTQMGQEVILRCVPISNHLYFYWYRQILGQKVEFLVSFYNNEISEKSEIFDDQFSVERPDGSNFTLKIRSTKLEDSAMYFCASSEEGARPRYFGPGTRLLVL.